This T cell receptor (beta chain) stems from a study of blood T cell repertoires in COVID-19. As for the study in general: There were acute and convalescent COVID-19 samples, and they came from the United States, Italy and Spain. T cells, B-cell-depleted T cells, or PBMCs provided the cDNA or gDNA that served as material.

The study assigned cohorts using participant-reported clinical history. The authors' processing: Amplified reference gene primers provided the basis for estimating nucleated cell counts. TCRdb keeps only in-frame clones here, not all; method: immunoSEQ multiplex PCR. That table is the source of V, J and clone size, and D and trimming were worked out from the DNA. The data show a few hundred thousand clones, nearly 90% seen once. The sequenced material came from PBMCs or T cells enriched from blood (not recorded which). This TCR came from a man under 40 who had been exposed to COVID-19.

CDR3 sequence: CASSARDSSYNSPLHF. The CDR3 DNA follows: TGTGCCAGCAGCGCCCGGGACAGCTCCTATAATTCACCCCTCCACTTT. The J gene is TRBJ1-6, the V gene TRBV9; 7 positions match TRBD1. The CDR3 loop spans 16 amino acids. The V gene end was trimmed by 3 bases and the J gene end by 0 bases; junction bases not matched to a gene: 3. The germline CDR1 and CDR2 sequences are SGDLS and YYNGEE.